This T cell receptor (beta chain) was obtained from a study of tumor-infiltrating lymphocytes in primary liver carcinoma (dated 2017 in TCRdb). For the wider study: The five patients, three men and two women aged 30 to 69 years, had hepatocellular carcinoma (four) or combined HCC and intrahepatic cholangiocarcinoma (one). Each sample produced roughly 3.5 to 8 million productive TCRbeta reads, and read depth showed no significant difference between tissue types. The tumors of the five patients were staged as T1-T3 N0M0, with maximum diameters ranging from roughly 4 to 11 cm. TCRbeta repertoire sequencing, expression microarrays and whole-exome sequencing were combined in the study across five regions of each liver tumor, with adjacent normal tissue and blood also included. A total of 35 specimens from 5 patients underwent TCRbeta repertoire sequencing, comprising 25 tumor regions, 5 adjacent noncancerous liver tissues and 5 peripheral blood samples. Technical replicate repertoires showed high reproducibility, with mean shared-clone rates about 0.86 and correlation coefficients above 0.95.

The investigation overall reported the following: Repertoire overlap was found to be higher between tumor regions (mean around 36%) than between tumor-adjacent (about 17%) or tumor-blood (about 15%) pairs, consistent with antigen-driven expansion. Comparison of CD4+ and CD8+ T cell repertoires was precluded by the use of bulk unsorted samples. A significantly larger repertoire fraction was made up by the top 250 clones in tumors than in blood (p = 0.039). With just four or five patients in the study, the authors point out that the findings should be validated in a larger study. Only the TCR beta chain was sequenced, so true repertoire diversity is likely underestimated because unpaired alpha chains were not captured.

TCRbeta-specific cDNA was reverse-transcribed from about 520 ng total RNA using a constant-region primer and ProtoScript II reverse transcriptase. The TCRbeta libraries were prepared through three rounds of nested multiplex PCR following a slightly modified ARM-PCR procedure. Each of the first two PCR rounds ran for approximately 10 cycles using multiplex TRBV1-TRBV30 forward primers together with a Cbeta reverse primer. A final 25-cycle PCR with Deep VentR polymerase added sample barcodes and Illumina adapters. Before sequencing, amplicons of 200-500 bp were gel-purified using a QIAquick gel extraction kit. An Illumina HiSeq 2500 was used to sequence the TCRbeta amplicons with 250-bp paired-end reads. From the authors' description of their analysis: Trimmomatic v0.33 was used to quality-trim the reads, and FLASH v1.2.11 was used to merge paired reads so that full CDR3 sequences could be recovered. V, D and J germline segments were assigned to the rearranged TCRbeta sequences by MiGEC v1.2.1b. VDJtools v1.0.0 computed clonotype statistics and Shannon-Wiener diversity indices. To cut down on sampling bias, every analysis after diversity analysis relied on just the 250 most abundant clonotypes from each sample. TCRdb applied fastp at Q25 and MiXCR to the public reads, then kept only in-frame beta chains. A single entry per CDR3 protein holds the most common genes and DNA from its merged rows. These V and J calls originate from TCRdb's pipeline instead of the authors' own analysis. In this sample the table shows approximately 88,000 distinct CDR3 sequences, just over 65% of which occur a single time. 27% of the sample rests with the top ten.

Total RNA and DNA were co-extracted without cell sorting from roughly 20-30 mg of bulk tissue using the AllPrep DNA/RNA mini kit. Surgical resection was performed in China between November 2015 and 2016 on about 5 patients with histopathologically diagnosed primary liver carcinoma. At the time of sampling, the patients had chronic HBV infection and had not received any treatment. Pieces of fresh tumor and adjacent tissue were cut in half, with one half kept in RNAlater at -80 degrees C and the other half sent for histology. Worth noting for this clonotype: The antigen it recognizes is unknown. It may be a read error: a sequence one base away is much more abundant.

As encoded in the germline V gene (reference sequence), CDR1 is SGHNT while CDR2 is YYREEE. The CDR3 starts with the cysteine, ends with the phenylalanine, and has 15 residues. Just the 45-base CDR3 DNA is kept, in frame starting at base 1. The sequencing sample was made of tumor-adjacent normal liver tissue. The chain uses TRBV5-4 and TRBJ2-1; the junction holds 8 bases that match TRBD2. The TCR originated in a man in his forties with primary liver carcinoma and hepatitis B virus infection. The CDR3 amino acid sequence is: CASSPGGTRTNEQLF. The DNA sequence is given as TGTGCCAGCAGCCCCGGGGGGACTAGGACCAATGAGCAGCTCTTC.